This passage covers 8 T cell receptor beta chains from one sample sequenced in a study of cytomegalovirus exposure and HLA in healthy donors. 13 Jbeta primers and 60 Vbeta primers were used for the PCR. The table came from immunoSEQ multiplex PCR; TCRdb's copy has only in-frame clones and leaves some out. This repertoire shows roughly 34,000 clones, less than 75% found once; its top ten account for around a tenth. Sequenced input: PBMCs. These receptors came from a man aged 35 to 55 in good health and CMV-seropositive.

This clone came up a few times. The chain employs TRBV2 and TRBJ2-7; 11 bases map to TRBD2. Germline CDR1 reads SNHLY; CDR2 reads FYNNEI. The ends lost 7 bases at V and 2 bases at J; junction bases unmatched: 10. This CDR3 is 16 amino acids long. The chain's CDR3 is CASKQGFSGGAYEQYF. The CDR3 bases are TGTGCCAGCAAGCAGGGGTTTAGCGGGGGGGCCTACGAGCAGTACTTC. The full variable domain, completed using reference TRBV2 and TRBJ2-7, is EPEVTQTPSHQVTQMGQEVILRCVPISNHLYFYWYRQILGQKVEFLVSFYNNEISEKSEIFDDQFSVERPDGSNFTLKIRSTKLEDSAMYFCASKQGFSGGAYEQYFGPGTRLTVT.

V gene TRBV5-1 combines with J gene TRBJ1-1; D is uncertain. Germline CDR1 SGHRS, CDR2 YFSETQ. The length of the CDR3 is 14 residues. V gave up 7 bases and J gave up 0 bases, with 13 bases separating them. CDR3 loop: CASRRSQVNTEAFF. The CDR3 coding sequence is TGCGCCAGCCGCCGAAGCCAGGTGAACACTGAAGCTTTCTTT.

The V and J genes are TRBV29-1 and TRBJ1-3, with 8 bases matching TRBD1. The trim removed 6 bases at V and 8 bases at J, leaving 6 bases unmatched. There are 12 residues in the CDR3. Germline V gene sequence: CDR1 SQVTM, CDR2 ANQGSEA. In nucleotides, the CDR3 is TGCAGCGTCCGACAGGGGACGGACACCATATATTTT. Amino acid sequence: CSVRQGTDTIYF.

This chain links TRBV4-1 with TRBJ1-1, with 10 bases identical to TRBD1. From germline, CDR1 is MGHRA and CDR2 YSYEKL. J was trimmed by 5 bases and V by 4 bases; bases with no gene match: 7. The CDR3 loop spans 15 amino acids. The CDR3 region is CASSRVRDRGTEAFF. Here the CDR3 DNA reads TGCGCCAGCAGCCGAGTCCGGGACAGGGGTACTGAAGCTTTCTTT.

The chain employs TRBV19 and TRBJ1-1; D is perhaps TRBD1 (6 bases). The length of the CDR3 is 15 residues. With 3 bases removed from V and 0 bases from J, the gap between germline ends came to 11 bases. Germline V lookup: CDR1 LNHDA, CDR2 SQIVND (reference sequence). CDR3: CASSIQGIMNTEAFF. The CDR3, as DNA: TGTGCCAGTAGTATTCAGGGGATCATGAACACTGAAGCTTTCTTT.

The V call is TRBV10-3, the J call TRBJ2-7; 10 bases are a match to TRBD2. Germline trimming cut 0 bases from V and 5 bases from J; bases unmatched to any gene: 7. The V gene's germline CDR1 is ENHRY and CDR2 SYGVKD. The CDR3 is made up of 16 amino acids. In DNA, the CDR3 is TGTGCCATCAGTGAGTCTCCCGGGACTAGCGACAACGAGCAGTACTTC. Amino acid sequence: CAISESPGTSDNEQYF.

This rearrangement joins TRBV18 to TRBJ2-7, with D unclear. V lost 0 bases to trimming and J lost 5 bases, with 11 bases between them. Germline V gene lookup returns CDR1 KGHSH and CDR2 LQKENI. There are 14 residues in the CDR3. CDR3 sequence (DNA): TGTGCCAGCTCACCACCGGGCCTGCTGGACGAGCAGTACTTC. It encodes CASSPPGLLDEQYF.

This sequence joins TRBV6-5 and TRBJ2-7, with D maybe TRBD2 (5 bases). This CDR3 has 14 amino acids. V was cut by 0 bases and J by 4 bases, with 10 bases left in between. Germline V CDR1 and CDR2: MNHEY, SVGAGI. CDR3 in amino acids: CASSYSREGYEQYF. The CDR3 DNA reads TGTGCCAGCAGTTACTCGAGAGAGGGTTACGAGCAGTACTTC.